This T cell receptor (beta chain) was identified during a study of blood T cell repertoires in COVID-19. The overall study: The origin of the acute and convalescent COVID-19 samples was the United States, Italy and Spain. T cells, B-cell-depleted T cells, or PBMCs supplied cDNA or gDNA.

During active infection, Seattle patients enrolled and were then monitored through disease. This clone was recorded a few times. CDR1 is SGHTA and CDR2 is FQGNSA in the germline V gene. This CDR3 spans 18 amino acids. Trimming cost V 0 bases and J 1 base; bases outside gene matches: 9. Original analysis: Amplified reference gene primers provided the basis for estimating nucleated cell counts. Clones were read by immunoSEQ multiplex PCR, and TCRdb kept only the in-frame ones, dropping some. That table is the source of V, J and clone size, and D and trimming were worked out from the DNA. The sample has some 200,000 clones; 75% to 85% are singletons.

The sequence derives from a woman aged 70-85 years with COVID-19, enrolled during active disease. The sample consisted of peripheral blood. This chain connects TRBV7-2 to TRBJ1-1, with 9 bases that match TRBD1. The CDR3, as DNA: TGTGCCAGCAGCTTAGCTGGACAGGGGAGGAAGGGGAACACTGAAGCTTTCTTT. It is translated as CASSLAGQGRKGNTEAFF.